This T cell receptor beta chain came from a study of cytomegalovirus exposure and HLA in healthy donors. Study-level results: Further analysis, carried out later, found HLA-associated TCR beta chains more clonally expanded than equally common other chains.

Germline V gives CDR1 SGDLS, CDR2 YYNGEE. The V end lost 5 bases, the J end lost 4 bases, and 33 bases lay between the germline ends. CDR3 length: 20 amino acids. Both 60 Vbeta primers and 13 Jbeta primers went into the PCR. Libraries were prepared by immunoSEQ multiplex PCR; TCRdb keeps only in-frame clonotypes and omits some of them. This sample has 200,000 or so clones; approximately 80% occur once, and the top ten carry 0.2% to 0.25%. As regards this clone: Antigen: not known.

The sequenced sample was PBMCs. The origin of this receptor is a girl aged 2 to 9 in good health and CMV-seronegative. This chain connects TRBV9 to TRBJ1-2; a weak D match, TRBD1 (5 bases). CDR3 DNA: TGTGCCAGCAGTGGTCCCGGGGGGGTTCCCTCAGGTGGGAGCGGCTATGGCTACACCTTC. Its protein is CASSGPGGVPSGGSGYGYTF.